The rows below give T cell receptor beta chains drawn from one sample of a study of cytomegalovirus exposure and HLA in healthy donors. Data came from immunoSEQ multiplex PCR; TCRdb stores just in-frame clones and leaves some out. Counted here are more than 80,000 clones, 86% occurring once; the ten biggest clones make up 8.5% to 10%. Sequenced material: PBMCs. The source is a young man in good health and CMV-seropositive. Both conserved end residues are part of each CDR3. The order of the fields is clone size, J gene, CDR3 length, V gene, D gene, CDR3 protein, CDR3 DNA. D genes are given only for firm matches. Where a row states a size, it is once, few, many or the class of an expanded clone; other rows omit it.

abundance: once; j_gene: TRBJ1-5; len: 14; v_gene: TRBV21-1; d_gene: .; CDR3aa: CASTSTGSNQPQHF; CDR3nt: TGTGCCAGCACCTCAACAGGGTCCAATCAGCCCCAGCATTTT
abundance: .; j_gene: TRBJ2-7; len: 15; v_gene: TRBV6-1; d_gene: TRBD1; CDR3aa: CASSEEGDRGNEQYF; CDR3nt: TGTGCCAGCAGTGAAGAGGGGGACAGGGGAAACGAGCAGTACTTC
abundance: .; j_gene: TRBJ2-7; len: 12; v_gene: TRBV29-1; d_gene: .; CDR3aa: CSVQIRPYEQYF; CDR3nt: TGCAGCGTTCAAATCAGGCCCTACGAGCAGTACTTC
abundance: .; j_gene: TRBJ1-2; len: 15; v_gene: TRBV7-6; d_gene: .; CDR3aa: CASSLGSYQVYGYTF; CDR3nt: TGTGCCAGCAGCTTAGGGTCCTACCAAGTCTATGGCTACACCTTC
abundance: .; j_gene: TRBJ1-1; len: 13; v_gene: TRBV7-3; d_gene: .; CDR3aa: CASSFGGNTEAFF; CDR3nt: TGTGCCAGCAGCTTCGGGGGGAACACTGAAGCTTTCTTT
abundance: .; j_gene: TRBJ2-7; len: 14; v_gene: TRBV7-9; d_gene: .; CDR3aa: CASSLSERPYEQYF; CDR3nt: TGTGCCAGCAGCTTATCGGAGAGGCCCTACGAGCAGTACTTC
abundance: .; j_gene: TRBJ2-7; len: 18; v_gene: TRBV6-9; d_gene: .; CDR3aa: CASGPYTYIQGPFYEQYF; CDR3nt: TGTGCCAGCGGGCCCTACACCTATATACAGGGACCATTCTACGAGCAGTACTTC
abundance: .; j_gene: TRBJ2-1; len: 17; v_gene: TRBV7-9; d_gene: TRBD2; CDR3aa: CASSFVLAGSKVDEQFF; CDR3nt: TGTGCCAGCAGCTTTGTACTAGCGGGCTCGAAGGTCGATGAGCAGTTCTTC
abundance: .; j_gene: TRBJ2-7; len: 16; v_gene: TRBV28; d_gene: TRBD1; CDR3aa: CASRRLDRGISYEQYF; CDR3nt: TGTGCCAGCCGACGCTTAGACAGGGGGATTTCCTACGAGCAGTACTTC
abundance: .; j_gene: TRBJ1-1; len: 14; v_gene: TRBV5-4; d_gene: .; CDR3aa: CATTSGGAISEAFF; CDR3nt: TGTGCCACCACCAGTGGGGGGGCGATAAGTGAAGCTTTCTTT
abundance: .; j_gene: TRBJ1-2; len: 17; v_gene: TRBV28; d_gene: .; CDR3aa: CASSGGDGLATHYGYTF; CDR3nt: TGTGCCAGCAGTGGCGGGGACGGACTCGCGACCCACTATGGCTACACCTTC
abundance: once; j_gene: TRBJ2-7; len: 15; v_gene: TRBV18; d_gene: TRBD1; CDR3aa: CASSPKDRGTYEQYF; CDR3nt: TGTGCCAGCTCACCAAAAGACAGGGGAACCTACGAGCAGTACTTC
abundance: .; j_gene: TRBJ1-4; len: 15; v_gene: TRBV5-1; d_gene: TRBD1; CDR3aa: CASRLQGARSEKLFF; CDR3nt: TGCGCCAGCAGACTTCAGGGGGCGCGGAGTGAAAAACTGTTTTTT
abundance: .; j_gene: TRBJ1-2; len: 15; v_gene: TRBV5-1; d_gene: .; CDR3aa: CASSVQGGGNYGYTF; CDR3nt: TGCGCCAGCAGCGTCCAGGGAGGGGGTAACTATGGCTACACCTTC
abundance: .; j_gene: TRBJ2-6; len: 18; v_gene: TRBV27; d_gene: TRBD1; CDR3aa: CASSLSGQGFFGANVLTF; CDR3nt: TGTGCCAGCAGTTTATCGGGACAGGGATTTTTTGGGGCCAACGTCCTGACTTTC
abundance: .; j_gene: TRBJ2-1; len: 15; v_gene: TRBV6-6; d_gene: TRBD2; CDR3aa: CASRPGTSDSGEQFF; CDR3nt: TGTGCCAGCAGACCCGGGACTAGCGACTCGGGTGAGCAGTTCTTC
abundance: .; j_gene: TRBJ2-3; len: 16; v_gene: TRBV9; d_gene: TRBD1; CDR3aa: CASSVGTGAGTDTQYF; CDR3nt: TGTGCCAGCAGCGTAGGGACAGGGGCAGGGACAGATACGCAGTATTTT
abundance: .; j_gene: TRBJ2-6; len: 17; v_gene: TRBV6-1; d_gene: .; CDR3aa: CASSGFFGGLGANVLTF; CDR3nt: TGTGCCAGCAGTGGGTTCTTCGGGGGGCTTGGGGCCAACGTCCTGACTTTC
abundance: .; j_gene: TRBJ2-2; len: 14; v_gene: TRBV19; d_gene: .; CDR3aa: CASSIVGATGELFF; CDR3nt: TGTGCCAGTAGTATCGTGGGGGCCACCGGGGAGCTGTTTTTT
abundance: .; j_gene: TRBJ1-3; len: 14; v_gene: TRBV28; d_gene: TRBD1; CDR3aa: CASSPRTGTNTIYF; CDR3nt: TGTGCCAGCAGCCCCCGGACAGGGACAAACACCATATATTTT
abundance: .; j_gene: TRBJ2-2; len: 14; v_gene: TRBV5-1; d_gene: .; CDR3aa: CASSLWQNTGELFF; CDR3nt: TGCGCCAGCAGCTTGTGGCAAAACACCGGGGAGCTGTTTTTT
abundance: once; j_gene: TRBJ1-1; len: 13; v_gene: TRBV19; d_gene: .; CDR3aa: CASSILRNTEAFF; CDR3nt: TGTGCCAGTAGTATTCTTAGGAACACTGAAGCTTTCTTT
abundance: .; j_gene: TRBJ2-3; len: 17; v_gene: TRBV15; d_gene: TRBD1; CDR3aa: CATSRGVSGTGMDTQYF; CDR3nt: TGTGCCACCAGCAGAGGCGTATCTGGGACAGGGATGGATACGCAGTATTTT
abundance: .; j_gene: TRBJ1-5; len: 15; v_gene: TRBV19; d_gene: .; CDR3aa: CASSTRGSGNQPQHF; CDR3nt: TGTGCCAGTAGTACAAGGGGTTCGGGCAATCAGCCCCAGCATTTT
abundance: once; j_gene: TRBJ2-2; len: 21; v_gene: TRBV27; d_gene: TRBD1; CDR3aa: CASSARAGTGSAGKYTGELFF; CDR3nt: TGTGCCAGCAGTGCTCGGGCCGGGACAGGGAGCGCGGGTAAGTACACCGGGGAGCTGTTTTTT
abundance: .; j_gene: TRBJ2-5; len: 14; v_gene: TRBV6-5; d_gene: .; CDR3aa: CASRGEAYQETQYF; CDR3nt: TGTGCCAGCAGGGGAGAAGCGTACCAAGAGACCCAGTACTTC